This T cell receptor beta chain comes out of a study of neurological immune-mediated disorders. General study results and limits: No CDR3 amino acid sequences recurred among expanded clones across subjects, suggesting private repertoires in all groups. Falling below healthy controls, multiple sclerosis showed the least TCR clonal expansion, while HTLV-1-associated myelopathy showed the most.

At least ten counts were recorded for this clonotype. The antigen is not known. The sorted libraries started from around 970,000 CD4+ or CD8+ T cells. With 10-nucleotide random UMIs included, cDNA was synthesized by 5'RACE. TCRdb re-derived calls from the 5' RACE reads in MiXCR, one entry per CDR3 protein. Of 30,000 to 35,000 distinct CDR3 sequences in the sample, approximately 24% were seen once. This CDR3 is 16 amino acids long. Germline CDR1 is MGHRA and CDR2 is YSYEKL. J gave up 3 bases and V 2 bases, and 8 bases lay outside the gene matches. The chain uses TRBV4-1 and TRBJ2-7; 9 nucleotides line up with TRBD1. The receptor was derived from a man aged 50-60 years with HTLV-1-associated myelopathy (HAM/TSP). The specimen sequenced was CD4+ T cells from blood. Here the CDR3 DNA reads TGCGCCAGCAGCCAACGTCCGGGGACAGGGAGCTACGAGCAGTACTTC. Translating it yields CASSQRPGTGSYEQYF.